The 18 T cell receptor beta chains in this list originate from one sample, sequenced in a study of T cell responses to AZD1222 COVID-19 vaccine. Here immunoSEQ multiplex PCR was the method, and the copy in TCRdb shows in-frame clones only, minus some. In the table there are 98,000 or so clones, 84% of which are singletons. The sample was peripheral blood, taken 28 days after the second AZD1222 dose. Every receptor here comes from an adult who received the AZD1222 COVID-19 vaccine.

V is TRBV3-1 (or the pseudogene TRBV3-2) and J is TRBJ1-6, with a possible D match to TRBD1 (5 bases). Germline V lookup: CDR1 LGHDT, CDR2 YNNKEL (reference sequence). Trimming left V 1 base short and J 7 bases short, with 14 bases between. The CDR3 consists of 16 residues. This chain's CDR3 is CASSQAGTRSNSPLHF. The CDR3 nucleotides read TGTGCCAGCAGCCAAGCTGGGACTCGATCGAATTCACCCCTCCACTTT.

This rearrangement joins TRBV10-3 to TRBJ1-1; D not certain. CDR3 length: 15 amino acids. The ends were cut back, 0 bases at V and 4 bases at J, with 12 bases in the middle. The germline V gene encodes CDR1 ENHRY and CDR2 SYGVKD. DNA for the CDR3: TGTGCCATCAGTGAGTCATCTGGGGAGGGCACTGAAGCTTTCTTT. This gives the protein CAISESSGEGTEAFF.

J is TRBJ1-1 and V is TRBV2; 7 bases are a match to TRBD1. V gave up 4 bases and J gave up 4 bases; unmatched junction bases: 3. Germline values: CDR1 SNHLY, CDR2 FYNNEI. This CDR3 is built from 13 residues. CDR3 DNA sequence: TGTGCCAGCAGTGGACAGGGAGGCACTGAAGCTTTCTTT. This gives the protein CASSGQGGTEAFF.

The V and J genes are TRBV5-6 and TRBJ2-7; TRBD1 matches at 8 bases. Looked up from germline, CDR1 is SGHDT and CDR2 is YYEEEE. The CDR3 is 16 amino acids. With V trimmed by 0 bases and J by 3 bases, 8 bases remained unmatched. This CDR3 is CASSLGQGRTGYEQYF. DNA of the CDR3: TGTGCCAGCAGCTTGGGACAGGGGCGAACTGGCTACGAGCAGTACTTC.

The chain uses TRBV6-1 and TRBJ2-6, with 8 bases matching TRBD2. Trimming cost V 2 bases and J 0 bases; bases outside gene matches: 9. The CDR3 contains 19 residues. Per the germline V gene, CDR1 is MNHNS and CDR2 is SASEGT. CDR3 DNA: TGTGCCAGCAGTGAAATTGCTAGCGGGCTGATCTCTGGGGCCAACGTCCTGACTTTC. Translated, it gives CASSEIASGLISGANVLTF.

V gene TRBV6-5 combines with J gene TRBJ1-1; 8 bases line up with TRBD1. The CDR3 spans 13 residues. Trimming cost V 8 bases and J 4 bases; bases outside gene matches: 6. Germline CDR1 reads MNHEY; CDR2 reads SVGAGI. As DNA, the CDR3 is TGTGCCAGCGGTAAACAGGGGGTCACTGAAGCTTTCTTT. Encoded protein: CASGKQGVTEAFF.

The rearrangement joins TRBV6-5 to TRBJ1-2; D not resolved. The CDR3 length is 13 residues. V lost 6 bases and J lost 5, with 13 bases in between. CDR1 MNHEY and CDR2 SVGAGI come from the germline V gene. This CDR3 is CASSQREGYGYTF. The CDR3 DNA is TGTGCCAGCAGCCAACGGGAGGGATATGGCTACACCTTC.

The chain couples TRBV6-2 or TRBV6-3 to TRBJ2-1; the D gene could be TRBD1 or TRBD2 (5 bases each). CDR3 length equals 15 residues. Germline lookup yields CDR1 MNHEY and CDR2 SVGEGT. V was clipped by 2 bases and J by 6 bases, with 14 bases between them. CDR3 sequence (DNA): TGTGCCAGCAGTTACGGTCCGGGGCTAGGCAATGAGCAGTTCTTC. Translation gives CASSYGPGLGNEQFF.

The V and J genes are TRBV7-2 and TRBJ2-5; D gene ambiguous. The CDR3 is 12 residues long. Germline assignment: CDR1 SGHTA and CDR2 FQGNSA. V was pared by 5 bases and J by 2 bases, with 6 bases between. The CDR3 region has the DNA TGTGCCAGCAGCCGGGCGCAAGAGACCCAGTACTTC. It codes for CASSRAQETQYF.

The V call is TRBV7-2, the J call TRBJ1-1; no definite D call. The germline V gene has CDR1 SGHTA and CDR2 FQGNSA. The V and J ends lost 3 bases and 1 base respectively, with 9 bases between them. The CDR3 runs to 14 residues. The CDR3 here is CASSFNTANTEAFF. For the CDR3, the DNA is TGTGCCAGCAGCTTTAACACAGCGAACACTGAAGCTTTCTTT.

This clone was seen more than once but under ten times. The chain carries TRBV6-5 and TRBJ1-2, with 9 bases lining up with TRBD1. The V segment lost 6 bases and the J segment 5 bases; nucleotides outside the gene matches: 7. The CDR3 loop spans 14 amino acids. Germline assignment: CDR1 MNHEY and CDR2 SVGAGI. CDR3: CASRLRDRVYGYTF. CDR3 nucleotides: TGTGCCAGCAGGCTCCGGGACAGGGTATATGGCTACACCTTC.

The V gene is TRBV2, the J gene TRBJ1-2, with TRBD1 matching over 7 bases. The CDR3 is made up of 14 amino acids. The trim removed 6 bases at V and 4 bases at J, leaving 8 bases unmatched. Looked up from germline, CDR1 is SNHLY and CDR2 is FYNNEI. As DNA, the CDR3 is TGTGCCAGCAGCCCCCCCTGGGACAGCTATGGCTACACCTTC. Protein product: CASSPPWDSYGYTF.

This clone was recorded only once. The chain is built from TRBV6-6 and TRBJ1-1; 9 bases are shared with TRBD1. The ends lost 5 bases at V and 8 bases at J; junction bases unmatched: 9. Germline CDR1 MNHNY, CDR2 SVGAGI (reference sequence). The CDR3 is 14 residues long. The CDR3 spells CASSATGGASEAFF. The CDR3 DNA is TGTGCCAGCAGTGCCACAGGGGGCGCTTCCGAAGCTTTCTTT.

This chain connects TRBV5-1 to TRBJ1-1; no reliable D call. Trimming left V 7 bases short and J 2 bases short, with 15 bases between. The germline V gene has CDR1 SGHRS and CDR2 YFSETQ. CDR3 length: 14 amino acids. The CDR3 is CASFPDGINTEAFF. As DNA, the CDR3 is TGCGCCAGCTTCCCCGACGGGATTAACACTGAAGCTTTCTTT.

This chain joins TRBV3-1 (or the pseudogene TRBV3-2) and TRBJ1-1; 8 nucleotides match TRBD1. The CDR3 runs 14 residues. V gave up 5 bases and J gave up 7 bases; unmatched junction bases: 9. In germline, CDR1 is LGHDT, CDR2 YNNKEL (reference sequence). The CDR3 bases are TGTGCCAGCAGCAAAAGACAGGGGTTTGATGAAGCTTTCTTT. Protein sequence: CASSKRQGFDEAFF.

V usage is TRBV10-2 and J usage is TRBJ1-3; 8 bases map to TRBD1. V trimming: 3 bases; J trimming: 6 bases; junction bases outside the gene matches: 1. The germline V gene has CDR1 WSHSY and CDR2 SAAADI. This CDR3 is built from 13 residues. The CDR3 spells CASSEQGENTIYF. For the CDR3, the DNA is TGCGCCAGCAGTGAACAGGGGGAAAACACCATATATTTT.

This clone occurred a few times. The gene calls are TRBV7-9 and TRBJ1-4, with D possibly being TRBD1 (6 bases). From germline, CDR1 is SEHNR and CDR2 FQNEAQ (reference sequence). Trimming took 0 bases from V and 8 from J, leaving 25 bases between them. CDR3 size: 19 residues. The CDR3 spells CASSLARARGRGYEEKLFF. The CDR3 DNA sequence: TGTGCCAGCAGCTTAGCCCGCGCCAGGGGAAGGGGATATGAAGAAAAACTGTTTTTT.

V usage is TRBV3-1 (or the pseudogene TRBV3-2) and J usage is TRBJ2-2; no clear D gene. The CDR3 has 16 residues. V lost 1 base, J lost 5 bases, and 14 bases lay in between. The germline V gene has CDR1 LGHDT and CDR2 YNNKEL (reference sequence). The CDR3 region has the DNA TGTGCCAGCAGCCAAGCGGGTGTGGCGTTTACCGGGGAGCTGTTTTTT. It yields the protein CASSQAGVAFTGELFF.